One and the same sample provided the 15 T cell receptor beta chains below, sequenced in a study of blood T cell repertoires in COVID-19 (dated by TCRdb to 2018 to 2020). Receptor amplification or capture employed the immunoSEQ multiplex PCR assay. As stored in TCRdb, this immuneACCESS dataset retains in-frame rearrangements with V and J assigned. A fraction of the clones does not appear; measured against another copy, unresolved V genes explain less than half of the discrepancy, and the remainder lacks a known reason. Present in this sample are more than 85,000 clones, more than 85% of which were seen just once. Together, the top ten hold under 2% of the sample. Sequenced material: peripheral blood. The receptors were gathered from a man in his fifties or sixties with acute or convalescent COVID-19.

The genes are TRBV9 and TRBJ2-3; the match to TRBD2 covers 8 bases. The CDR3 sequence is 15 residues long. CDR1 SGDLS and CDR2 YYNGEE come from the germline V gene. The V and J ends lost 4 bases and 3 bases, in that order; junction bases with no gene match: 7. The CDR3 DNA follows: TGTGCCAGCAGCTTCGGAAAGCGGGAGACAGATACGCAGTATTTT. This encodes CASSFGKRETDTQYF. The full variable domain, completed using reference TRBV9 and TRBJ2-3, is DSGVTQTPKHLITATGQRVTLRCSPRSGDLSVYWYQQSLDQGLQFLIQYYNGEERAKGNILERFSAQQFPDLHSELNLSSLELGDSALYFCASSFGKRETDTQYFGPGTRLTVL.

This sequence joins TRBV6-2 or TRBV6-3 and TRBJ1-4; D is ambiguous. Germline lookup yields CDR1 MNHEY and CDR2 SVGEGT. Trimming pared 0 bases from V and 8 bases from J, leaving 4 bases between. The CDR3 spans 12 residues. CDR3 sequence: CASSYSPEKLFF. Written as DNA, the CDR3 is TGTGCCAGCAGTTACTCCCCGGAAAAACTGTTTTTT.

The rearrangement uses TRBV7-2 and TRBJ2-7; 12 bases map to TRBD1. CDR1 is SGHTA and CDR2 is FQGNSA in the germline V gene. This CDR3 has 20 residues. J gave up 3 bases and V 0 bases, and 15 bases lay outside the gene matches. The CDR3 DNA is TGTGCCAGCAGCTTAGCCGGGACAGGGGGCGGAGGTCCCGCTCACTACGAGCAGTACTTC. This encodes CASSLAGTGGGGPAHYEQYF.

In nucleotides, the CDR3 is TGTGCCAGCAATGGGGGCGAAAATGAAAAACTGTTTTTT. Translated: CASNGGENEKLFF. The rearrangement joins TRBV12-3 or TRBV12-4 to TRBJ1-4; D is perhaps TRBD1 (6 bases). With 7 bases removed from V and 5 bases from J, the gap between germline ends came to 11 bases. The CDR3 consists of 13 residues.

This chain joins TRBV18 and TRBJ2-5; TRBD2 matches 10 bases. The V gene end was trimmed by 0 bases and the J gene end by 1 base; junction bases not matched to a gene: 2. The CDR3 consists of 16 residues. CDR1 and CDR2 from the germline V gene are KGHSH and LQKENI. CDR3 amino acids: CASSPPRTSGQETQYF. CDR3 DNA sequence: TGTGCCAGCTCACCACCGAGGACTAGCGGCCAAGAGACCCAGTACTTC.

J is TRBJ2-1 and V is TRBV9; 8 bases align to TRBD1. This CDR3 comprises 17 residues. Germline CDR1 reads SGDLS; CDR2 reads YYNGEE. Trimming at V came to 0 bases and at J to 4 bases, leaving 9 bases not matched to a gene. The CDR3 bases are TGTGCCAGCAGCGTAGCACCCAGGGGGCCCCTGTACAATGAGCAGTTCTTC. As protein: CASSVAPRGPLYNEQFF.

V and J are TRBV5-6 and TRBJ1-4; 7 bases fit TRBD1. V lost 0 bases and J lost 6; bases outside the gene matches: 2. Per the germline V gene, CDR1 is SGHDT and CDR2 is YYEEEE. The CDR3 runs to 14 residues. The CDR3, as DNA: TGTGCCAGCAGCTTGGGACAGGGAGATGAAAAACTGTTTTTT. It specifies CASSLGQGDEKLFF.

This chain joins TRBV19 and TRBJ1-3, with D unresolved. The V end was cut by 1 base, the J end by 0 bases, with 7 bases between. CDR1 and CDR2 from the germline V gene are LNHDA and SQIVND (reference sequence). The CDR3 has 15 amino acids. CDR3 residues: CASSIGRSSGNTIYF. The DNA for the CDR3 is TGTGCCAGTAGTATAGGTCGGAGCTCTGGAAACACCATATATTTT.

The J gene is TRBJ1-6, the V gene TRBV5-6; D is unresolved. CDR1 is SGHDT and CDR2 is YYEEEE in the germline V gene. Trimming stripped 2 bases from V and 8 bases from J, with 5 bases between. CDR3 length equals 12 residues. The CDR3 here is CASSLSDSPLHF. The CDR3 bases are TGTGCCAGCAGCTTATCGGATTCACCCCTCCACTTT.

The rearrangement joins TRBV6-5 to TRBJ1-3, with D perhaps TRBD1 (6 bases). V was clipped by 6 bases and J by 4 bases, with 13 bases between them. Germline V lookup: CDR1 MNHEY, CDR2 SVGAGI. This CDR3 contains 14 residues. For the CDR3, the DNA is TGTGCCAGCAGGAGGGGTCAGGGGGGAAACACCATATATTTT. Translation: CASRRGQGGNTIYF.

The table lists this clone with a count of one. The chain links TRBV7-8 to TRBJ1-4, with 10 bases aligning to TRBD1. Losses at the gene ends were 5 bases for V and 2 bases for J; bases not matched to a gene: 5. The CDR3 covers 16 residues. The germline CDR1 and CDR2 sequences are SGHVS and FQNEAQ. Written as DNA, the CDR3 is TGTGCCAGCAGCCCAGGACAGGGGGTGACTAATGAAAAACTGTTTTTT. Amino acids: CASSPGQGVTNEKLFF. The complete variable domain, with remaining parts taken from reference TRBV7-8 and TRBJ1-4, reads GAGVSQSPRYKVAKRGQDVALRCDPISGHVSLFWYQQALGQGPEFLTYFQNEAQLDKSGLPSDRFFAERPEGSVSTLKIQRTQQEDSAVYLCASSPGQGVTNEKLFFGSGTQLSVL.

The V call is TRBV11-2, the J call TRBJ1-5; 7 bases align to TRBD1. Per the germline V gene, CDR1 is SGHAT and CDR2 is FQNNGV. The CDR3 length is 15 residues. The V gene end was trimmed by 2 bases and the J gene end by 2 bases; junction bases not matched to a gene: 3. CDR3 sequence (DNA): TGTGCCAGCAGCTTAACAGGGGTTGGCAATCAGCCCCAGCATTTT. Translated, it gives CASSLTGVGNQPQHF.

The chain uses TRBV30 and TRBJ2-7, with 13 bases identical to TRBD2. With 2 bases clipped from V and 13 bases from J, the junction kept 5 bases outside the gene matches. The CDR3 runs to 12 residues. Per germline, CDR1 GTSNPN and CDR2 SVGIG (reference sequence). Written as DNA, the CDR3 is TGTGCCTGGAGTACTAGCGGGGGGGGAGAATACTTC. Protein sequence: CAWSTSGGGEYF.

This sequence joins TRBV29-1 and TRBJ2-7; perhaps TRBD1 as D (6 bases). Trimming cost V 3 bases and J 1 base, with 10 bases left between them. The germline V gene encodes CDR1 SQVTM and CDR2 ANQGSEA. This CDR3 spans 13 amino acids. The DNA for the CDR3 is TGCAGCGTTGAGGACAGTGAATCCTACGAGCAGTACTTC. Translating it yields CSVEDSESYEQYF.

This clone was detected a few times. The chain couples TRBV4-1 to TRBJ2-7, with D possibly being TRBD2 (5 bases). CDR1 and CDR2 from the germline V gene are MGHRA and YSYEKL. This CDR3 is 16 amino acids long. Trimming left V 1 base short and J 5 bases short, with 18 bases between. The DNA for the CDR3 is TGCGCCAGCAGCCAAGGTTGGGGTGACCCCGGGGACGAGCAGTACTTC. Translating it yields CASSQGWGDPGDEQYF.